This TCR beta chain was sequenced for a study of breast tumors, draining lymph nodes, adjacent tissues. This clonotype was detected once. Since a much larger clone is just one base distant, this may be a read error. The lymph nodes were axillary draining lymph nodes from breast cancer patients. MiXCR was run by TCRdb on the multiplex PCR reads, yielding one entry per CDR3 protein. In the table there are around 130,000 distinct CDR3 sequences, 21% of which are singletons. This CDR3 region has 15 residues. Looked up from germline, CDR1 is SSHAT and CDR2 is FNYEAQ (reference sequence). The rearrangement uses TRBV7-7 and TRBJ2-5; TRBD1 agrees at 8 bases. The sequenced material came from axillary lymph node tissue. This clonotype was sampled from a female donor with breast cancer. Some clones in this sample may be carry-over from other donors' samples. The CDR3 reads CASRWTGFCQETQHF. The CDR3 DNA sequence: TGTGCTAGCAGGTGGACAGGGTTTTGCCAAGAGACCCAGCACTTC.